This passage covers 26 T cell receptor beta chains from one sample sequenced in a study of tumor-infiltrating lymphocytes in localized non-small cell lung cancer. Generated by immunoSEQ multiplex PCR, the TCRdb table keeps only in-frame clones and is missing some. The table has more than 8,500 clones, 81% seen once; the top ten hold around 9.5%. Sequencing used uninvolved lung tissue not adjacent to the tumor. The receptors stem from a human donor with non-small cell lung cancer.

V gene TRBV6-1 combines with J gene TRBJ1-4, with TRBD1 matching over 8 bases. The CDR3 is 13 amino acids. The V and J ends lost 7 bases and 5 bases, in that order; junction bases with no gene match: 3. Per germline, CDR1 MNHNS and CDR2 SASEGT. The chain's CDR3 is CASTTGVNEKLFF. In DNA, the CDR3 is TGTGCCAGCACGACAGGGGTCAATGAAAAACTGTTTTTT.

V usage is TRBV30 and J usage is TRBJ2-1; 13 bases are a match to TRBD2. Germline values: CDR1 GTSNPN, CDR2 SVGIG (reference sequence). The J segment lost 9 bases and the V segment lost 3 bases, leaving 5 bases of the junction unmatched. The CDR3 is made up of 14 amino acids. In DNA form, the CDR3 reads TGTGCCTGGAGGGATGGACTAGCGGGAGTTGAGCAGTTCTTC. It is translated as CAWRDGLAGVEQFF. The full variable domain, rest sourced from reference TRBV30 and TRBJ2-1, is SQTIHQWPATLVQPVGSPLSLECTVEGTSNPNLYWYRQAAGRGLQLLFYSVGIGQISSEVPQNLSASRPQDRQFILSSKKLLLSDSGFYLCAWRDGLAGVEQFFGPGTRLTVL.

On this clone: No DNA is shown, since the ends of the CDR3 on it are uncertain; the CDR3 is the one TCRdb lists. This chain connects TRBV29-1 to TRBJ2-1; TRBD2 reflects the table's D call only, with no check against the DNA. The CDR3 is 15 amino acids in total, end residues counted. Germline values: CDR1 SQVTM, CDR2 ANQGSEA. CDR3: CSVVGQGALGGREFF.

The gene calls are TRBV29-1 and TRBJ1-1, with 8 bases matching TRBD1. The CDR3 loop spans 13 amino acids. V trimming: 2 bases; J trimming: 4 bases; junction bases outside the gene matches: 3. CDR1 and CDR2 from the germline V gene are SQVTM and ANQGSEA. As DNA, the CDR3 is TGCAGCGTTGAATGGACAGGGACCACTGAAGCTTTCTTT. It encodes CSVEWTGTTEAFF. The whole variable domain, filled in from reference TRBV29-1 and TRBJ1-1, reads SAVISQKPSRDICQRGTSLTIQCQVDSQVTMMFWYRQQPGQSLTLIATANQGSEATYESGFVIDKFPISRPNLTFSTLTVSNMSPEDSSIYLCSVEWTGTTEAFFGQGTRLTVV.

CDR3 sequence (DNA): TGTGCCAGCTCACCAGCCAAGCAGAACACTGAAGCTTTCTTT. Protein sequence: CASSPAKQNTEAFF. The rearrangement links TRBV18 to TRBJ1-1; unclear D gene. Trimming left V 2 bases short and J 1 base short, with 8 bases between. The CDR3 is 14 amino acids. Germline-derived CDR1 and CDR2 are KGHSH and LQKENI. Combining the CDR3 with reference TRBV18 and TRBJ1-1 gives the whole variable domain NAGVMQNPRHLVRRRGQEARLRCSPMKGHSHVYWYRQLPEEGLKFMVYLQKENIIDESGMPKERFSAEFPKEGPSILRIQQVVRGDSAAYFCASSPAKQNTEAFFGQGTRLTVV.

The chain employs TRBV5-4 and TRBJ2-2, with D unresolved. Trimming left V 2 bases short and J 2 bases short, with 4 bases between. Germline lookup yields CDR1 SGHNT and CDR2 YYREEE (reference sequence). The CDR3 consists of 13 residues. The DNA of the CDR3 is TGTGCCAGCAGCTTAGGTAACACCGGGGAGCTGTTTTTT. It translates to CASSLGNTGELFF.

The rearrangement joins TRBV7-6 to TRBJ2-7; the match to TRBD1 covers 7 bases. The CDR3 is 15 amino acids. Per the germline V gene, CDR1 is SGHVS and CDR2 is FNYEAQ. V lost 5 bases, J lost 2 bases, and 9 bases stayed unmatched. DNA for the CDR3: TGTGCCAGCAGCCTCGAGGGGACAGTCGCCTACGAGCAGTACTTC. It translates to CASSLEGTVAYEQYF.

The gene calls are TRBV6-5 and TRBJ2-5, with 8 bases aligning to TRBD2. Trimming took 8 bases from V and 4 from J; bases not matched to a gene: 9. This CDR3 comprises 14 residues. The germline V gene encodes CDR1 MNHEY and CDR2 SVGAGI. CDR3 protein: CASDGGLAGETQYF. CDR3 in DNA: TGTGCCAGCGACGGCGGGCTAGCGGGAGAGACCCAGTACTTC.

This clone has a handful of counts. As DNA, the CDR3 is TGTGCCAGCTCACCTAGGGACACCGACACTGAAGCTTTCTTT. Encoded protein: CASSPRDTDTEAFF. The rearrangement links TRBV18 to TRBJ1-1, with D possibly TRBD1 on 6 matching bases. This CDR3 has 14 residues. V lost 3 bases to trimming and J lost 3 bases, with 11 bases between them. The germline gives CDR1 KGHSH, CDR2 LQKENI.

This clone has only a few counts. This rearrangement joins TRBV19 to TRBJ2-1; TRBD2 might be the D (5 bases). The CDR3 is made up of 15 amino acids. V was trimmed by 4 bases and J by 0 bases, leaving 10 bases between them. Germline CDR1 LNHDA, CDR2 SQIVND (reference sequence). The CDR3 region has the DNA TGTGCCAGTAGTAGGACTTATTACTCCTACAATGAGCAGTTCTTC. This encodes CASSRTYYSYNEQFF.

V gene TRBV7-9 combines with J gene TRBJ2-7, with D perhaps being TRBD1 or TRBD2 (5 bases each). The V gene's germline CDR1 is SEHNR and CDR2 FQNEAQ (reference sequence). V lost 7 bases and J 0 bases, leaving 16 bases between the germline ends. The CDR3 is 15 amino acids. In DNA form, the CDR3 reads TGTGCCAGCACCCCTTGGGGACGGGACTCCTACGAGCAGTACTTC. Translation gives CASTPWGRDSYEQYF.

V is TRBV19 and J is TRBJ2-2; D is perhaps TRBD1 (5 bases). Germline V gene lookup returns CDR1 LNHDA and CDR2 SQIVND (reference sequence). The CDR3 runs 13 residues. Between the trimmed V and J ends, which lost 7 bases and 7 bases, there was a span of 13 bases. CDR3 bases: TGTGCCAGTACCCTTATGGGGCTCGGGGAGCTGTTTTTT. It yields the protein CASTLMGLGELFF.

The V gene is TRBV29-1, the J gene TRBJ2-7; 10 positions agree with TRBD1. Unmatched junction bases numbered 1, after V lost 6 bases and J lost 2 bases. Germline values: CDR1 SQVTM, CDR2 ANQGSEA. The CDR3 sequence is 12 residues long. The CDR3 DNA sequence: TGCAGCGTAGGGACAGGGGCCTACGAGCAGTACTTC. Translating gives CSVGTGAYEQYF.

The V gene is TRBV28, the J gene TRBJ1-2; TRBD1 aligns across 9 bases. The trim removed 6 bases at V and 3 bases at J, leaving 5 bases unmatched. Germline V CDR1 and CDR2: MDHEN, SYDVKM. The CDR3 length is 14 residues. DNA for the CDR3: TGTGCCAGCAGGGGAGGACAGGGGTACTATGGCTACACCTTC. Amino acid sequence: CASRGGQGYYGYTF.

The CDR3 region has the DNA TGTGCCAGCAGCCCCAACTCAGGGGCTGCACTAGAAAACAATGAGCAGTTCTTC. It translates to CASSPNSGAALENNEQFF. The chain links TRBV9 to TRBJ2-1, with D tentatively TRBD1 (6 bases). The V and J ends lost 4 bases and 5 bases respectively, with 25 bases between them. The CDR3 length is 18 residues. Germline V CDR1 and CDR2: SGDLS, YYNGEE.

V is TRBV11-2 and J is TRBJ2-7, with D perhaps matching TRBD1 (6 bases). V was pared by 5 bases and J by 5 bases, with 16 bases between. The CDR3 extends over 14 amino acids. Germline assignment: CDR1 SGHAT and CDR2 FQNNGV. The CDR3 reads CASSERGPGDEQYF. CDR3 coding DNA: TGTGCCAGCAGCGAGAGAGGCCCAGGGGACGAGCAGTACTTC.

The gene calls are TRBV30 and TRBJ2-1; maybe TRBD1 (6 bases). Trimming took 1 base from V and 1 from J, leaving 11 bases between them. There are 15 residues in the CDR3. The germline V gene encodes CDR1 GTSNPN and CDR2 SVGIG (reference sequence). Here the CDR3 DNA reads TGTGCCTGGAGTGCCCTGGGGGCATCCTACAATGAGCAGTTCTTC. It specifies CAWSALGASYNEQFF.

The DNA for the CDR3 is TGTGCCAGTGGGACAGGGGCTCCTCAAGCTTTCTTT. Residues: CASGTGAPQAFF. The V and J genes are TRBV6-1 and TRBJ1-1, with 10 bases identical to TRBD1. CDR3 size: 12 residues. Germline assignment: CDR1 MNHNS and CDR2 SASEGT. V was pared by 9 bases and J by 9 bases, with 7 bases of the junction left unmatched.

CDR3 region: CSARYPLEQYF. DNA for the CDR3: TGCAGTGCCCGTTACCCGTTGGAGCAGTACTTC. This rearrangement joins TRBV20-1 to TRBJ2-7; D remains ambiguous. Germline values: CDR1 DFQATT, CDR2 SNEGSKA (reference sequence). The V and J ends lost 6 bases and 7 bases respectively, with 13 bases between them. The CDR3 covers 11 residues.

The V call is TRBV5-4, the J call TRBJ1-5; D is uncertain. The CDR3 is 13 residues long. Germline CDR1 is SGHNT and CDR2 is YYREEE (reference sequence). V was pared by 2 bases and J by 5 bases, with 8 bases between. Here the CDR3 reads CASSLRPDQPQHF. CDR3 bases: TGTGCCAGCAGCTTAAGGCCCGATCAGCCCCAGCATTTT.

The J gene is TRBJ2-1, the V gene TRBV6-1, with 7 positions matching TRBD2. The junction had 6 bases not matched to a gene; V was cut back by 3 bases and J by 4 bases. Germline V lookup: CDR1 MNHNS, CDR2 SASEGT. The CDR3 loop spans 15 amino acids. For the CDR3, the DNA is TGTGCCAGCAGTGAGGCTAGCGGCGGATACAATGAGCAGTTCTTC. Residues: CASSEASGGYNEQFF.

The chain has TRBV2 and TRBJ1-1, with 11 nucleotides matching TRBD1. The CDR3 consists of 13 residues. CDR1 SNHLY and CDR2 FYNNEI come from the germline V gene. V was clipped by 6 bases and J by 3 bases; unmatched bases: 0. CDR3 in DNA: TGTGCCAGCAGGGGACAGGGGGACACTGAAGCTTTCTTT. The encoded protein is CASRGQGDTEAFF.

Turning to this clone: In the same sample, other DNA sequences code for this CDR3. This rearrangement joins TRBV11-2 to TRBJ2-4, with unresolved D. The ends were cut back, 8 bases at V and 2 bases at J, with 7 bases in the middle. Germline CDR1 is SGHAT and CDR2 is FQNNGV. This CDR3 has 12 amino acids. DNA of the CDR3: TGTGCCAGCTCCCTGACCAAAAACATTCAGTACTTC. It translates to CASSLTKNIQYF.

The sample holds one count of this clone. The CDR3 region is CASSLGQGATGELFF. CDR3 in DNA: TGTGCCAGCAGCTTGGGACAGGGGGCGACCGGGGAGCTGTTTTTT. This sequence joins TRBV7-9 and TRBJ2-2; 12 bases are a match to TRBD1. V was clipped by 3 bases and J by 5 bases; unmatched bases: 1. In germline, CDR1 is SEHNR, CDR2 FQNEAQ (reference sequence). There are 15 residues in the CDR3.

J is TRBJ2-5 and V is TRBV5-4; D remains unclear. The J call may be wrong; the DNA end is better matched by TRBJ2-7. Germline loops: CDR1 SGHNT, CDR2 YYREEE (reference sequence). The length of the CDR3 is 14 residues. DNA of the CDR3: TGTGCCAGCAGCTTGCAACAGACTTTCTACGAGCAGTACTTC. It codes for CASSLQQTFYEQYF.

On this clone itself: One end of the junction varies from germline; a read error may be responsible. CDR3 coding DNA: TGTGCCAGCAGTCGGACAGGCTCCCATAATTCACCCCTCCACTTT. It translates to CASSRTGSHNSPLHF. The chain has TRBV2 and TRBJ1-6, with 7 bases matching TRBD1. Per germline, CDR1 SNHLY and CDR2 FYNNEI. The CDR3 is 15 residues long.